This T cell receptor (beta chain) was obtained from a study of T cell changes during pregnancy in multiple sclerosis. This clone was detected only once. Using immunoSEQ multiplex PCR, the repertoire was profiled, and TCRdb retains in-frame clones only, with some absent. The sample carries tens of thousands of clones, roughly 90% recorded once. The junction had 10 bases not matched to a gene; V was cut back by 1 base and J by 2 bases. Germline CDR1 is LGHNA and CDR2 is YNFKEQ. The length of the CDR3 is 18 residues. The clonotype was recovered from a female donor in good health, enrolled as a control in a pregnancy study. The material was CD4+ T cells from peripheral blood mononuclear cells, obtained after pregnancy. The gene calls are TRBV4-2 and TRBJ1-3, with TRBD1 identical over 8 bases. Here the CDR3 reads CASSQGKDRGRAGNTIYF. CDR3 nucleotide sequence: TGTGCCAGCAGCCAAGGGAAAGACAGGGGAAGGGCTGGAAACACCATATATTTT.